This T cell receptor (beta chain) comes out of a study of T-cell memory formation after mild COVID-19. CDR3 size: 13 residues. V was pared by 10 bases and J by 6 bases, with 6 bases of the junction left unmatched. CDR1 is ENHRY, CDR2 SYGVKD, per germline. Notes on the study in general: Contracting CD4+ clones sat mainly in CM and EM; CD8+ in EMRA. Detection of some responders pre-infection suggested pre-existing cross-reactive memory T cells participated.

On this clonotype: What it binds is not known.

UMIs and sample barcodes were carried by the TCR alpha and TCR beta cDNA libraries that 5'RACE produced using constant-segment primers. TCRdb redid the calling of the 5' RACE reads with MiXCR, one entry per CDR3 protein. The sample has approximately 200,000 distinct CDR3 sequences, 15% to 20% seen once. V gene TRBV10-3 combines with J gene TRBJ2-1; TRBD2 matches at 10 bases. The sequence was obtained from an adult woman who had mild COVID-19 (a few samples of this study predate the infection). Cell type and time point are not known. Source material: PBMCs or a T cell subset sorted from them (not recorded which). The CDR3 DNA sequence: TGTGCCACCGCTAGCGGGAGTCGCAATGAGCAGTTCTTC. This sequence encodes CATASGSRNEQFF.